Listed below are T cell receptor beta chains from one sample, sequenced in a study of blood T cell repertoires in COVID-19. Profiling relied on immunoSEQ multiplex PCR, and the TCRdb table lists in-frame clones only, not all of them. The sample holds roughly 190,000 clones; almost 85% are singletons and the top ten take 4.5% to 5.5%. Sequencing used peripheral blood. Source of these receptors: a woman in her 70s with active or convalescent COVID-19. CDR3s leave out the opening cysteine and the closing phenylalanine or tryptophan. Fields, in order: V gene, J gene, clone size, CDR3 protein. Clone size is given for some rows only: seen once, a few or many times, or a class if the clone is expanded.

v_call: TRBV11-3
j_call: TRBJ1-1
clone_size: NA
cdr3_aa: ASSFRAGKAF

v_call: TRBV19
j_call: TRBJ1-4
clone_size: few
cdr3_aa: ASSRGVNEKLF

v_call: TRBV11-3
j_call: TRBJ2-2
clone_size: NA
cdr3_aa: ASSLDFTGELF

v_call: TRBV10-3
j_call: TRBJ2-1
clone_size: NA
cdr3_aa: AISKTGLGYNEQF

v_call: TRBV3-1/TRBV3-2
j_call: TRBJ2-5
clone_size: NA
cdr3_aa: ASSPTSGKETQY

v_call: TRBV5-1
j_call: TRBJ2-1
clone_size: NA
cdr3_aa: ASGALSYNEQF

v_call: TRBV18
j_call: TRBJ2-1
clone_size: NA
cdr3_aa: ASSRTSGKSYNEQF

v_call: TRBV24-1
j_call: TRBJ1-3
clone_size: NA
cdr3_aa: ATSDLSSGNTIY

v_call: TRBV20-1
j_call: TRBJ1-2
clone_size: NA
cdr3_aa: SASFPGQGAGGYT

v_call: TRBV27
j_call: TRBJ2-3
clone_size: NA
cdr3_aa: ASSPLDGTDTQY

v_call: TRBV2
j_call: TRBJ1-2
clone_size: NA
cdr3_aa: ASILQEGLSGYT

v_call: TRBV19
j_call: TRBJ1-4
clone_size: NA
cdr3_aa: ASSIWGPDEKLF

v_call: TRBV19
j_call: TRBJ2-1
clone_size: NA
cdr3_aa: ASSIASGYNEQF

v_call: TRBV5-6
j_call: TRBJ2-3
clone_size: NA
cdr3_aa: ASSTASGSTDTQY

v_call: TRBV4-1
j_call: TRBJ2-1
clone_size: NA
cdr3_aa: ASSFTRGTSVVREQF

v_call: TRBV5-1
j_call: TRBJ2-3
clone_size: NA
cdr3_aa: ASSSRGQGATDTQY

v_call: TRBV30
j_call: TRBJ1-4
clone_size: NA
cdr3_aa: AIRQNPNEKLF

v_call: TRBV11-1
j_call: TRBJ2-1
clone_size: NA
cdr3_aa: ASSFGGNDNEQF

v_call: TRBV30
j_call: TRBJ1-6
clone_size: NA
cdr3_aa: AWSLWTTNSPLH

v_call: TRBV9
j_call: TRBJ2-3
clone_size: NA
cdr3_aa: ASSVVGSGRTDTQY

v_call: TRBV7-9
j_call: TRBJ2-4
clone_size: NA
cdr3_aa: ASSYDRGRGNIQY

v_call: TRBV28
j_call: TRBJ1-6
clone_size: few
cdr3_aa: ASSLSNSPLH

v_call: TRBV19
j_call: TRBJ2-1
clone_size: NA
cdr3_aa: ASSRASGSLGEQF

v_call: TRBV5-1
j_call: TRBJ2-2
clone_size: NA
cdr3_aa: ASSPTSAPNTGELF

v_call: TRBV6-2/TRBV6-3
j_call: TRBJ2-3
clone_size: NA
cdr3_aa: ASSYVAGGPRDSDTQY

v_call: TRBV6-6
j_call: TRBJ1-1
clone_size: NA
cdr3_aa: ASRPQGDTEAF

v_call: TRBV2
j_call: TRBJ2-1
clone_size: NA
cdr3_aa: ASRDRGLYNEQF

v_call: TRBV19
j_call: TRBJ2-1
clone_size: NA
cdr3_aa: ASSIFQGLGNEQF

v_call: TRBV28
j_call: TRBJ1-1
clone_size: NA
cdr3_aa: ASSLDRGTNTEAF

v_call: TRBV19
j_call: TRBJ1-1
clone_size: NA
cdr3_aa: ASSISGNTEAF

v_call: TRBV6-5
j_call: TRBJ2-1
clone_size: NA
cdr3_aa: ASKRTSGTREQF

v_call: TRBV5-1
j_call: TRBJ2-3
clone_size: few
cdr3_aa: ASSFGLASTDTQY

v_call: TRBV7-2
j_call: TRBJ2-7
clone_size: NA
cdr3_aa: ASSFSGSPYEQY

v_call: TRBV7-2
j_call: TRBJ2-1
clone_size: NA
cdr3_aa: ASSPPGLAGGIHEQF

v_call: TRBV7-4
j_call: TRBJ2-3
clone_size: NA
cdr3_aa: ASSLLGWGVLTDTQY

v_call: TRBV9
j_call: TRBJ2-1
clone_size: NA
cdr3_aa: ASSLQGYNEQF

v_call: TRBV7-9
j_call: TRBJ2-1
clone_size: NA
cdr3_aa: ASSLAWVRERSGNEQF

v_call: TRBV6-5
j_call: TRBJ2-1
clone_size: NA
cdr3_aa: ASYSTSSYNEQF

v_call: TRBV7-6
j_call: TRBJ2-1
clone_size: NA
cdr3_aa: ASRGLAGGTEQF

v_call: TRBV12-5
j_call: TRBJ2-7
clone_size: NA
cdr3_aa: ASGLARTGDQY

v_call: TRBV9
j_call: TRBJ1-1
clone_size: NA
cdr3_aa: ASSPGWGTEAF

v_call: TRBV2
j_call: TRBJ2-3
clone_size: NA
cdr3_aa: ASSEVAGSGTDTQY

v_call: TRBV7-3
j_call: TRBJ2-1
clone_size: NA
cdr3_aa: ASGPGAGYGEQF

v_call: TRBV29-1
j_call: TRBJ2-7
clone_size: NA
cdr3_aa: SVARQGLEQY

v_call: TRBV4-1
j_call: TRBJ2-2
clone_size: NA
cdr3_aa: ASSHGQGWRNTGELF

v_call: TRBV6-1
j_call: TRBJ2-7
clone_size: NA
cdr3_aa: ASSEAELALSYEQY

v_call: TRBV5-4
j_call: TRBJ2-7
clone_size: NA
cdr3_aa: ASSTGQGSYEQY

v_call: TRBV27
j_call: TRBJ2-6
clone_size: once
cdr3_aa: ASSLRGLAVSGANVLT

v_call: TRBV5-6
j_call: TRBJ1-4
clone_size: NA
cdr3_aa: ASQRADNEKLF

v_call: TRBV4-1
j_call: TRBJ2-1
clone_size: few
cdr3_aa: ASSQVGGDPYNEQF

v_call: TRBV29-1
j_call: TRBJ2-1
clone_size: NA
cdr3_aa: SLRARKPGIMDEQF

v_call: TRBV4-1
j_call: TRBJ1-4
clone_size: NA
cdr3_aa: ASSRDRDYLF

v_call: TRBV5-1
j_call: TRBJ1-5
clone_size: once
cdr3_aa: ASSPGQGNQPQH

v_call: TRBV28
j_call: TRBJ2-1
clone_size: NA
cdr3_aa: ASSLGGYNEQF